The sequence of this TCR beta chain was determined in a study of control samples from healthy donors and cancer patients (dated by TCRdb to the early 2020s). Comments on this clone: The target of this receptor is not known. Base qualities are not provided; no much larger clone lies one nucleotide away.

The library was generated by the immunoSEQ multiplex PCR assay. Imported from immuneACCESS, the table was reduced by TCRdb to in-frame sequences with V and J called. These copies leave out some clones; in studies compared against another copy, an unresolved V gene accounts for under half, and the cause of the remainder is not known. This sample is represented by 75,000 to 90,000 clones; approximately 91% of them were singletons. The biggest ten clones account for about 9.5% of the sample. At the junction V is shortened by 4 bases and J by 4 bases, with 9 bases in between. The CDR3 spans 13 residues, from the cysteine through the phenylalanine. The only DNA kept is the CDR3, 39 bases in frame from the first base. The germline V gene yields SGHTS for CDR1 and YDEGEE for CDR2.

The chain links TRBV5-8 with TRBJ2-1; the D gene is not confidently resolved. This sequence originates from a woman in her fifties or sixties with colorectal cancer. Material for sequencing was PBMCs. Here is the DNA: TGTGCCAGCAGCCCCCTGTCTTACAATGAGCAGTTCTTC. Its product reads: CASSPLSYNEQFF.